This T cell receptor beta chain emerged from a study of shared clonotypes between healthy human individuals. Study information: Contributing individuals were two females and a few males aged 18 to 49.

Study results and limitations: As a rule, naive subsets had a larger estimated richness than memory subsets. Among non-shared clonotypes, generation probabilities were lower than among those shared by all four donors. Rarefaction exposed incomplete sorted-subset sequencing despite large depth.

With respect to this clone: No antigen is known for it.

CD8 cells classed as naive were CD45RO-negative and positively selected for CCR7, excluding terminally differentiated effector memory CD45RA+ cells. Germline V gives CDR1 SGHAT, CDR2 FQNNGV. The CDR3 is 16 amino acids. Trimming removed 1 base from V and 4 bases from J; junction bases left unmatched: 4. Repertoires were generated with immunoSEQ multiplex PCR, while TCRdb's copy carries only in-frame clones and drops some. The sample records around 1.9 million clones, 90% to 95% being singletons. The clonotype originates from a man younger than 30 in good health. Some clones in this sample may be carry-over from other donors' samples. Sequenced: naive CD8+ T cells from PBMCs. The chain employs TRBV11-2 and TRBJ1-1; TRBD1 matches 12 bases. For the CDR3, the DNA is TGTGCCAGCAGCTTAGTTGGGACAGGGGGCGTCACTGAAGCTTTCTTT. As protein: CASSLVGTGGVTEAFF.